The 9 T cell receptor beta chains reported below all come from one sample, sequenced in a study of T cell clonality in common variable immunodeficiency. Assay used: immunoSEQ multiplex PCR; TCRdb lists only in-frame clones, some missing. The sample was found to contain 40,000 to 55,000 clones, and every one recurs. Source material: peripheral blood mononuclear cells. The receptors here all came from a person aged 18 to 70 in good health.

This clone occurred many times. The read ends 3 residues shy of where the CDR3 ends; the end is completed using the germline J gene. V gene TRBV18 combines with J gene TRBJ2-5; D possibly corresponds to TRBD2 (5 bases). Germline CDR1 reads KGHSH; CDR2 reads LQKENI. The CDR3 has 13 amino acids. Trimming stripped 3 bases from V and 4 bases from J, with 9 bases between. CDR3 region: CASSPTRGETQYF. The covered CDR3 bases are TGTGCCAGCTCACCGACCCGGGGAGAGACC.

This clone was recorded at least ten times. The sequence runs out 3 residues before the end of the CDR3; the remainder is reconstructed from the germline J gene. The chain joins TRBV29-1 to TRBJ2-6; D might be TRBD2 (6 bases). V was pared by 7 bases and J by 3 bases, with 10 bases between. CDR3 length: 13 amino acids. Germline V lookup: CDR1 SQVTM, CDR2 ANQGSEA. Incomplete CDR3 DNA: TGCAGCGCAGGCGGGGATGGGGCCAACGTC. Translation: CSAGGDGANV. The whole CDR3 protein is CSAGGDGANVLTF.

The table lists this clone with many counts. The CDR3 extends 3 residues past the end of the read, so its final part is completed from the germline J gene. The chain employs TRBV7-2 and TRBJ1-2, with D possibly matching TRBD1 (6 bases). Trimming stripped 0 bases from V and 1 base from J, with 12 bases between. Germline CDR1 reads SGHTA; CDR2 reads FQGNSA. The CDR3 is 16 amino acids. CDR3 loop: CASSLAQGGFNYGYTF. The sequenced part of the CDR3 DNA is TGTGCCAGCAGCTTAGCGCAAGGGGGATTTAACTATGGC.

This clone showed up many times. The observed sequence ends 3 residues before the CDR3 terminus, with the missing tail filled in from the germline J gene. The rearrangement joins TRBV20-1 to TRBJ2-3; 11 nucleotides match TRBD2. J lost 0 bases, V lost 0 bases, and 8 bases had no gene match. The V gene's germline CDR1 is DFQATT and CDR2 SNEGSKA (reference sequence). CDR3 size: 18 residues. The part of the CDR3 DNA that was read is TGCAGTGCTAGAGAGCTAACTAGCGGGGGCCCTAGCACAGATACG. It encodes CSARELTSGGPSTDT. The CDR3, in full, reads CSARELTSGGPSTDTQYF.

Many counts were recorded for this clone. The read gets to within 3 residues of the CDR3 end, and the germline J gene fills in the rest. The V gene is TRBV7-3, the J gene TRBJ2-5; TRBD2 agrees at 11 bases. CDR1 and CDR2 (germline): SGHTA, FQGTGA. The trim removed 4 bases at V and 5 bases at J, leaving 3 bases unmatched. CDR3 length equals 14 residues. The sequenced CDR3 bases are TGTGCCAGCAGCTCACTAGCGGGGGTCGAGACC. This sequence encodes CASSSLAGVET. The CDR3 as a whole reads CASSSLAGVETQYF.

This clone was seen repeatedly, ten times or more. The sequenced fragment ends 3 residues before the CDR3 boundary, so the rest is inferred from the germline J gene. The chain recombines TRBV7-9 with TRBJ1-4; D might be TRBD1 (6 bases). V lost 3 bases to trimming and J lost 8 bases, with 13 bases between them. The CDR3 spans 14 residues. Per the germline V gene, CDR1 is SEHNR and CDR2 is FQNEAQ (reference sequence). Incomplete CDR3 DNA: TGTGCCAGCAGCTTGGGGGGGCTGGGGGAAAAA. It yields the protein CASSLGGLGEK. The CDR3 as a whole reads CASSLGGLGEKLFF.

This clone was seen many times. CDR3 loop: CASKGTVTYEQYF. The covered CDR3 bases are TGTGCCAGCAAAGGGACAGTTACCTACGAG. The V call is TRBV2, the J call TRBJ2-7, with 7 bases aligning to TRBD1. The read stops 3 residues short of the end of the CDR3; the missing end is completed from the germline J gene. CDR1 is SNHLY, CDR2 FYNNEI, per germline. V dropped 7 bases and J dropped 2; count of bases not matched to a gene: 5. The CDR3 has 13 residues. The variable domain in full, with the rest retrieved from reference TRBV2 and TRBJ2-7, is EPEVTQTPSHQVTQMGQEVILRCVPISNHLYFYWYRQILGQKVEFLVSFYNNEISEKSEIFDDQFSVERPDGSNFTLKIRSTKLEDSAMYFCASKGTVTYEQYFGPGTRLTVT.

This clone was seen at least ten times. The read gets to within 3 residues of the CDR3 end, and the germline J gene fills in the rest. V and J are TRBV6-1 and TRBJ2-7; 8 bases are shared with TRBD1. V trimming: 2 bases; J trimming: 4 bases; junction bases outside the gene matches: 7. The germline V gene has CDR1 MNHNS and CDR2 SASEGT. CDR3 length: 15 residues. CDR3 protein: CASSEIQGAKYEQYF. The DNA read from the CDR3 is TGTGCCAGCAGTGAAATCCAGGGGGCTAAATACGAG.

This clone was counted many times. The CDR3 goes on 3 residues after the read ends, and that part is filled in from the germline J gene. This chain links TRBV5-4 with TRBJ2-1, with 8 bases that match TRBD2. The CDR3 runs 13 residues. The V gene's germline CDR1 is SGHNT and CDR2 YYREEE (reference sequence). With V trimmed by 3 bases and J by 7 bases, 3 bases remained unmatched. The CDR3 bases that were read are TGTGCCAGCAGCTCGGGACTAGGGAATGAG. Translation gives CASSSGLGNE. The whole CDR3 is CASSSGLGNEQFF. Based on the CDR3 plus reference TRBV5-4 and TRBJ2-1, the full variable domain is ETGVTQSPTHLIKTRGQQVTLRCSSQSGHNTVSWYQQALGQGPQFIFQYYREEENGRGNFPPRFSGLQFPNYSSELNVNALELDDSALYLCASSSGLGNEQFFGPGTRLTVL.